The rows below give T cell receptor beta chains drawn from one sample of a study of post-analysis software for immune sequencing data. One entry per CDR3 protein results from TCRdb running MiXCR on the PCR reads. The profile shows 820,000 or so distinct CDR3 sequences, under 70% of them singletons. The material sequenced was blood. These receptors all come from a girl under 18 with multiple sclerosis. CDR3s include the opening cysteine and the closing phenylalanine or tryptophan. The D gene is left open where the match is weak. Some rows have no size entry. The others give once, few or many, or a class for an expanded clone.

d_gene: NA; j_gene: TRBJ2-5; v_gene: TRBV10-3; abundance: NA; CDR3nt: TGTGCCATCAGTGAGGGGCCAGGGGATCGGCAAATTCAAGAGACCCAGTACTTC; CDR3aa: CAISEGPGDRQIQETQYF
d_gene: NA; j_gene: TRBJ2-7; v_gene: TRBV2; abundance: NA; CDR3nt: TGTGCCAGCAGCCCTAAGTCCTACGAGCAGTACTTC; CDR3aa: CASSPKSYEQYF
d_gene: NA; j_gene: TRBJ2-7; v_gene: TRBV12-3/TRBV12-4; abundance: few; CDR3nt: TGTGCCAGCAGATCGGACTACGAGCAGTACTTC; CDR3aa: CASRSDYEQYF
d_gene: NA; j_gene: TRBJ1-2; v_gene: TRBV29-1; abundance: NA; CDR3nt: TGCAGCGTAAGGACAGACCCTAACTATGGCTACACCTTC; CDR3aa: CSVRTDPNYGYTF
d_gene: TRBD2; j_gene: TRBJ2-4; v_gene: TRBV29-1; abundance: NA; CDR3nt: TGCAGCGTTAGACTAGCGGGGGGAAACATTCAGTACTTC; CDR3aa: CSVRLAGGNIQYF
d_gene: NA; j_gene: TRBJ2-7; v_gene: TRBV21-1; abundance: NA; CDR3nt: TGTGCCAGCTTCGCTCACGAGCAGTACTTC; CDR3aa: CASFAHEQYF
d_gene: NA; j_gene: TRBJ1-1; v_gene: TRBV6-1; abundance: NA; CDR3nt: TGTGCCAGCAGTGATTATCCAGTTAGCCCAAACACTGAAGCTTTCTTT; CDR3aa: CASSDYPVSPNTEAFF
d_gene: NA; j_gene: TRBJ1-5; v_gene: TRBV6-5; abundance: NA; CDR3nt: TGTGCCAGCAGTCCCTCCCAGGGCCAGCCCCAGCATTTT; CDR3aa: CASSPSQGQPQHF
d_gene: NA; j_gene: TRBJ2-7; v_gene: TRBV3-1; abundance: NA; CDR3nt: TGTGCCAGCAGCCAATCAGGGGTTCTCTACGAGCAGTACTTC; CDR3aa: CASSQSGVLYEQYF
d_gene: NA; j_gene: TRBJ1-2; v_gene: TRBV7-9; abundance: NA; CDR3nt: TGTGCCAGCAGTCCCCTGGTACCGGGACCTCATATCGACTATGGCTACACCTTC; CDR3aa: CASSPLVPGPHIDYGYTF
d_gene: TRBD1; j_gene: TRBJ2-4; v_gene: TRBV20-1; abundance: few; CDR3nt: TGCAGTGCTAGAGATCCAGGGGGCACTCTCCCCAGGGACATTCAGTACTTC; CDR3aa: CSARDPGGTLPRDIQYF
d_gene: NA; j_gene: TRBJ2-3; v_gene: TRBV4-1; abundance: NA; CDR3nt: TGCGCCAGCAGCCACAAGTCGGGGGCCAGCACAGATACGCAGTATTTT; CDR3aa: CASSHKSGASTDTQYF
d_gene: NA; j_gene: TRBJ2-5; v_gene: TRBV29-1; abundance: NA; CDR3nt: TGCAGCGTTGATTCGGGAGAGACCCAGTACTTC; CDR3aa: CSVDSGETQYF
d_gene: NA; j_gene: TRBJ1-2; v_gene: TRBV19; abundance: few; CDR3nt: TGTGCCAGTAGTATCCCGGGGAGCGCGGATGGCTACACCTTC; CDR3aa: CASSIPGSADGYTF
d_gene: NA; j_gene: TRBJ1-1; v_gene: TRBV6-5; abundance: NA; CDR3nt: TGTGCCAGCTCTGTGGCAGGGGCTGAAGCTTTCTTT; CDR3aa: CASSVAGAEAFF